This TCR beta chain originates from a study of T cells in Graves' hyperthyroidism and ophthalmopathy (dated by TCRdb to about 2019). Study-wide context: Peripheral blood samples were taken at the time of initial diagnosis, prior to any treatment. TCR V-J signatures able to tell the groups apart were searched for in a discovery cohort of 90 to 100 patients, of whom over 40 had Graves' ophthalmopathy and 55 to 60 had stable Graves' hyperthyroidism. Whether ophthalmopathy could be predicted prospectively was tested in an independent validation cohort made up of some 20 hyperthyroidism patients plus 17 patients who later progressed to ophthalmopathy. The roughly 100 discovery patients were divided at random into training and test sets in a 7:3 ratio. In roughly six Graves' hyperthyroidism patients, the study also compared T-cell repertoires from thyroid tissue with T-cell repertoires from blood. After blood sampling, hyperthyroidism patients were treated with methimazole at a starting dose of 30 mg daily, and ophthalmopathy patients were treated with high-dose intravenous methylprednisolone. TCR Vbeta CDR3 sequencing of some 140 peripheral blood samples (approximately 44 ophthalmopathy, roughly 74 hyperthyroidism and some 17 progressor patients) is reported in the paper.

Trimming accounts for 2 bases at V and 3 bases at J, while the number of junction bases matched to no gene is 4. CDR1 SEHNR and CDR2 FQNEAQ are derived from the germline V gene (reference sequence). From the cysteine through the phenylalanine, the CDR3 covers 15 amino acids. The retained sequence is limited to the CDR3, 45 bases, with the frame set at the first base. This clonotype came up many times. The antigen this receptor binds is unknown. Qualities for individual bases were not recorded, and no much larger clone is one base off. TCR beta CDR3 regions were amplified from RNA transcripts. The first round of RT-PCR for the TCR CDR3 was performed with the HTBI primer set and the Qiagen OneStep RT-PCR kit. Libraries were constructed in a second round of multiplex PCR, after which size selection and purification were carried out. Paired-end sequencing of the libraries was performed with 100 bp reads on an Illumina HiSeq2000. In the original analysis: SOAPnuke was used to process the raw data, throwing out any read that contained adapters or uncalled bases, had a mean Phred below 15, or lacked an exact constant-primer or identifier match. High-quality paired reads were merged with COPE v1.2.5, and unique nucleotide sequences were defined as clonotypes. Clonotypes were aligned to IMGT TRBV, TRBD and TRBJ reference segments using MiTCR v1.1. The analysis was restricted to V-J combinations with a frequency above 0.0001, which together covered 99.2% of the repertoires. A TCS score was defined as the ratio between F50 (clonal expansion) and ExV (chaos), using BLOSUM62-based TCRdist between CDR3 peptides within each V-J. Welch's t-statistics and random forest reduced several hundred V-J features to 13, which were used in a naive Bayes classifier (R e1071). The public reads were run again by TCRdb, first through fastp at Q25 and then through MiXCR, and only productive beta chains were kept. Entries that share a CDR3 protein sequence are merged under the most common genes and DNA. Here the V and J calls rest on TCRdb's processing, not on the authors' analysis. The sample has hundreds of thousands of distinct CDR3 sequences on record, around 13% of them singletons. The ten largest clones capture more than 8.5% of the sample.

A patient counted as having stable Graves' hyperthyroidism if no progression to ophthalmopathy occurred over 18 months of follow-up. The hyperthyroidism patients were between 18 and 65 years old and newly diagnosed, with a disease duration of less than 2 months. Patients with uncontrolled infections, other autoimmune diseases, pregnancy or lactation were excluded. Diagnoses were established on the basis of clinical symptoms, serum thyroxine and TRAb, thyroid ultrasound, and orbital computed tomography. PBMCs were separated from 8 to 10 ml of fresh peripheral blood using Ficoll-Paque density gradient centrifugation. Total RNA was extracted with Trizol reagent, and quality was checked on an Agilent 2100 Bioanalyzer. Study-wide findings and limitations: Blood samples also contained most of the expanded thyroid clonotypes (frequency above 0.001), which suggests that blood repertoires may reflect thyroid immune responses. Ophthalmopathy was separated from stable hyperthyroidism by a 13 V-J signature model, with 85% to 90% sensitivity and about 81% specificity obtained in cross-validation and 80%/75% obtained in testing. In validation, the model predicted progression to ophthalmopathy a median of roughly 6.1 months before onset, with roughly 70% sensitivity and about 75% specificity. Sample size was not statistically predetermined, and investigators were not blinded to group allocation.

The clonotype originates from a woman aged 18-35 years with Graves' hyperthyroidism. Recombination connected TRBV7-9 to TRBJ2-1; 7 bases in between match TRBD1. Sequencing used blood. In nucleotide form, the sequence is TGTGCCAGCAGCTTAAGACAGGGAAACTACAATGAGCAGTTCTTC. This sequence encodes CASSLRQGNYNEQFF.